A single sample gave rise to the 15 T cell receptor beta chains below, sequenced in a study of T cells in localized non-small cell lung cancer. Generated by immunoSEQ multiplex PCR, the TCRdb table keeps only in-frame clones and is missing some. This table holds approximately 23,000 clones, roughly nine tenths found once. The sequenced sample was peripheral blood, obtained before any cancer treatment. All receptors come from a male donor aged 60 or over with stage I lung adenocarcinoma.

The rearrangement joins TRBV6-5 to TRBJ1-3; no definite D call. Germline V gives CDR1 MNHEY, CDR2 SVGAGI. The CDR3 totals 16 residues. Between the trimmed V and J ends, which lost 4 bases and 0 bases, there was a span of 13 bases. The CDR3 is CASSSHGRVSGNTIYF. CDR3 sequence (DNA): TGTGCCAGCAGTTCCCACGGACGGGTCTCTGGAAACACCATATATTTT.

This chain links TRBV30 with TRBJ1-1; the D gene is possibly TRBD1 (5 bases). Germline-derived CDR1 and CDR2 are GTSNPN and SVGIG (reference sequence). The V end was cut by 7 bases, the J end by 5 bases, with 14 bases between. This CDR3 is built from 12 residues. The CDR3 DNA reads TGTGCCTCGATGAGGGGAGGGACTGAAGCTTTCTTT. Protein: CASMRGGTEAFF.

The chain is built from TRBV7-2 and TRBJ2-6; tentatively, D is TRBD2 (5 bases). Germline assignment: CDR1 SGHTA and CDR2 FQGNSA. The CDR3 covers 15 residues. V lost 6 bases to trimming and J lost 0 bases, with 9 bases between them. The chain's CDR3 is CASSRDGSGANVLTF. CDR3 DNA: TGTGCCAGCAGTCGGGATGGCTCTGGGGCCAACGTCCTGACTTTC.

The V call is TRBV7-9, the J call TRBJ2-5; 9 nucleotides match TRBD1. V lost 5 bases, J lost 3 bases, and 7 bases stayed unmatched. Germline V CDR1 and CDR2: SEHNR, FQNEAQ (reference sequence). The CDR3 is 15 residues long. CDR3 loop: CASSLGTGPKETQYF. CDR3 nucleotides: TGTGCCAGCAGCCTAGGGACAGGGCCAAAAGAGACCCAGTACTTC.

The chain recombines TRBV25-1 with TRBJ1-1, with no clear D. The V end lost 0 bases, the J end lost 1 base, and 9 bases lay between the germline ends. CDR3 length: 15 residues. Germline assignment: CDR1 MGHDK and CDR2 SYGVNS. CDR3 in amino acids: CASSEYDIPNTEAFF. DNA for the CDR3: TGTGCCAGCAGTGAATACGACATCCCGAACACTGAAGCTTTCTTT.

About this clone itself: Additional DNA sequences in this sample encode the identical CDR3. The rearrangement links TRBV7-6 to TRBJ1-5, with D maybe TRBD1 (6 bases). Per the germline V gene, CDR1 is SGHVS and CDR2 is FNYEAQ. The CDR3 consists of 15 residues. Deletions cut 5 bases from V and 7 bases from J, with 18 bases between. The chain's CDR3 is CASSKETGLDQPQHF. CDR3 DNA: TGTGCCAGCAGCAAAGAAACAGGGTTAGACCAGCCCCAGCATTTT.

The rearrangement links TRBV27 to TRBJ2-5; no clear D gene. This CDR3 has 15 residues. CDR1 MNHEY and CDR2 SMNVEV come from the germline V gene (reference sequence). Deletions cut 4 bases from V and 2 bases from J, with 14 bases between. DNA for the CDR3: TGTGCCAGCAGTTCCGGACGACTCCTTCAAGAGACCCAGTACTTC. Encoded protein: CASSSGRLLQETQYF.

V is TRBV5-1 and J is TRBJ2-2; D might be TRBD2 (7 bases). The CDR3 loop spans 15 amino acids. Trimming removed 2 bases from V and 6 bases from J, with 14 bases in between. The germline gives CDR1 SGHRS, CDR2 YFSETQ. The chain's CDR3 is CASSLDRGAAGELFF. The CDR3, as DNA: TGCGCCAGCAGCTTAGACCGGGGGGCGGCCGGGGAGCTGTTTTTT.

The chain employs TRBV6-1 and TRBJ2-3; 13 bases agree with TRBD2. Trimming took 2 bases from V and 1 from J; bases not matched to a gene: 3. Germline V gene data show CDR1 as MNHNS and CDR2 as SASEGT. CDR3 length equals 17 residues. CDR3 DNA: TGTGCCAGCAGTGAACCGGGACTAGCGGGGCGCACAGATACGCAGTATTTT. This sequence encodes CASSEPGLAGRTDTQYF.

This rearrangement joins TRBV6-5 to TRBJ2-7; the match to TRBD1 covers 8 bases. Trimming took 8 bases from V and 9 from J; bases not matched to a gene: 15. Germline-derived CDR1 and CDR2 are MNHEY and SVGAGI. This CDR3 contains 14 residues. CDR3 residues: CASANGRQGNVQYF. CDR3 coding DNA: TGTGCCAGCGCTAACGGAAGACAGGGGAATGTGCAGTACTTC.

V and J are TRBV6-1 and TRBJ1-2; maybe TRBD1 (6 bases). Trimming removed 5 bases from V and 0 bases from J, with 13 bases in between. There are 15 residues in the CDR3. Germline V gene lookup returns CDR1 MNHNS and CDR2 SASEGT. DNA for the CDR3: TGTGCCAGCAGTTTCCGGGACAACTCTAACTATGGCTACACCTTC. Encoded protein: CASSFRDNSNYGYTF.

J is TRBJ2-2 and V is TRBV30, with 7 bases that match TRBD2. Losses at the gene ends were 5 bases for V and 1 base for J; bases not matched to a gene: 1. CDR1 and CDR2 (germline): GTSNPN, SVGIG (reference sequence). The CDR3 covers 13 residues. Written as DNA, the CDR3 is TGTGCCTGGTCTAGCGGGAACACCGGGGAGCTGTTTTTT. Translation gives CAWSSGNTGELFF.

The rearrangement joins TRBV5-4 to TRBJ2-3; D is uncertain. V lost 0 bases, J lost 4 bases, and 6 bases lay in between. The CDR3 has 13 residues. Germline CDR1 and CDR2: SGHNT and YYREEE (reference sequence). CDR3 residues: CASSLEWADTQYF. The CDR3 nucleotides are TGTGCCAGCAGCTTGGAGTGGGCAGATACGCAGTATTTT. The whole variable domain, remainder taken from reference TRBV5-4 and TRBJ2-3, is ETGVTQSPTHLIKTRGQQVTLRCSSQSGHNTVSWYQQALGQGPQFIFQYYREEENGRGNFPPRFSGLQFPNYSSELNVNALELDDSALYLCASSLEWADTQYFGPGTRLTVL.

The chain carries TRBV28 and TRBJ1-5; D remains ambiguous. The germline CDR1 and CDR2 sequences are MDHEN and SYDVKM. This CDR3 is 14 amino acids long. The V gene lost 6 bases and the J gene lost 3 bases, with 12 bases spanning the gap. The CDR3 spells CASRPGQVNQPQHF. In DNA form, the CDR3 reads TGTGCCAGCAGGCCTGGGCAGGTCAATCAGCCCCAGCATTTT.

This chain connects TRBV28 to TRBJ1-5, with D unclear. Germline values: CDR1 MDHEN, CDR2 SYDVKM. The CDR3 runs 15 residues. Trimming removed 2 bases from V and 4 bases from J, with 12 bases in between. This chain's CDR3 is CASSLREVVNQPQHF. CDR3 nucleotide sequence: TGTGCCAGCAGTTTAAGGGAGGTGGTGAATCAGCCCCAGCATTTT. Full variable domain (outside the CDR3, taken from reference TRBV28 and TRBJ1-5): DVKVTQSSRYLVKRTGEKVFLECVQDMDHENMFWYRQDPGLGLRLIYFSYDVKMKEKGDIPEGYSVSREKKERFSLILESASTNQTSMYLCASSLREVVNQPQHFGDGTRLSIL.